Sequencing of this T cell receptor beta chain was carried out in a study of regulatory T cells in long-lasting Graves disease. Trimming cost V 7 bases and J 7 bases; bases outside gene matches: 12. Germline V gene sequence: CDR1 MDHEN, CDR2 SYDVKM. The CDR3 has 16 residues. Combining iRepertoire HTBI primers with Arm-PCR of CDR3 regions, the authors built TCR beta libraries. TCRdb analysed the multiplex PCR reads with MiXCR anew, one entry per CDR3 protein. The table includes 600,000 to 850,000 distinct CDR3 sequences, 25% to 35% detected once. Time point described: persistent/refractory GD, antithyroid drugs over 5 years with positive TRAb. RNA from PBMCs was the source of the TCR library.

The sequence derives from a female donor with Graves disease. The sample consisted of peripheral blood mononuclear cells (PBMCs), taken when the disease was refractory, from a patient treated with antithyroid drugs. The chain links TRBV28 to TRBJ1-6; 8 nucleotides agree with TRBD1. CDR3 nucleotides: TGTGCCAGCAACATCGCCGACAGGGGTCTAAATTCACCCCTCCACTTT. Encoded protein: CASNIADRGLNSPLHF.